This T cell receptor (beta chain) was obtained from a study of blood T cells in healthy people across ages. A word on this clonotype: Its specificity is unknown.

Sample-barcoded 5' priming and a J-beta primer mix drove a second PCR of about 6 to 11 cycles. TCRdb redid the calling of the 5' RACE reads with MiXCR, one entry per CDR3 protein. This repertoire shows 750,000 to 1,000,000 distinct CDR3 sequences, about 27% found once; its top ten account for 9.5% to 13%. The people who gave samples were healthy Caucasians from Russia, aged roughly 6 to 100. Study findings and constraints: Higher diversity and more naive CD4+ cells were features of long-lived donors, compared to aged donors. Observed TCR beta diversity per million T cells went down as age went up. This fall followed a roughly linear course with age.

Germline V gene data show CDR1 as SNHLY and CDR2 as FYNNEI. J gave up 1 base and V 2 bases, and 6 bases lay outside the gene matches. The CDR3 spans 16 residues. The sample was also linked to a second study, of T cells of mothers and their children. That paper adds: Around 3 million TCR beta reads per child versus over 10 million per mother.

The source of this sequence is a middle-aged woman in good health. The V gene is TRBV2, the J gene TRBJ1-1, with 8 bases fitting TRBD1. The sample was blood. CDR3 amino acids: CASSELGGQGNTEAFF. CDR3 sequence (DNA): TGTGCCAGCAGTGAATTAGGAGGACAGGGGAACACTGAAGCTTTCTTT.